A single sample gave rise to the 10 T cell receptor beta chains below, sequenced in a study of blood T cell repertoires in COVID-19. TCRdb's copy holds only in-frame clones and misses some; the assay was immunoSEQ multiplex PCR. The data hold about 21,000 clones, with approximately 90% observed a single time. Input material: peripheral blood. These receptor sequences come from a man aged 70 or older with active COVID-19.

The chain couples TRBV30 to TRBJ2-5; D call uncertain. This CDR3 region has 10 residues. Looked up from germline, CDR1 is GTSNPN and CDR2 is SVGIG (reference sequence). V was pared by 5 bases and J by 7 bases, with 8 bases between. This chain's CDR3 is CAWGPGTQYF. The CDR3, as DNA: TGTGCCTGGGGGCCCGGGACCCAGTACTTC.

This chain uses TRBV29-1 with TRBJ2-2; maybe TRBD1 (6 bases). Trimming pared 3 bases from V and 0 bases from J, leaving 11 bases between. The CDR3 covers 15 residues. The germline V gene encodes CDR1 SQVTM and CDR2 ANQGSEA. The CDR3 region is CSVEKTGANTGELFF. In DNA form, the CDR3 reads TGCAGCGTTGAGAAGACAGGCGCGAACACCGGGGAGCTGTTTTTT.

The CDR3 sequence is CASSQDAPTSGGETQYF. CDR3 nucleotide sequence: TGTGCCAGCAGCCAAGATGCGCCTACTAGCGGAGGGGAGACCCAGTACTTC. The rearrangement joins TRBV3-1 (or the pseudogene TRBV3-2) to TRBJ2-5; 8 bases fit TRBD2. The CDR3 is 17 amino acids. Germline V gene data show CDR1 as LGHDT and CDR2 as YNNKEL (reference sequence). V was pared by 0 bases and J by 5 bases, with 11 bases of the junction left unmatched.

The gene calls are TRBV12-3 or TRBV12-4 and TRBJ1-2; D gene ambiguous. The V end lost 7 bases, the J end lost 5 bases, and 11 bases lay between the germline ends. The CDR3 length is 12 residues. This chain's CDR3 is CASTEIGYGYTF. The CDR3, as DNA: TGTGCCAGCACCGAAATCGGGTATGGCTACACCTTC.

CDR3 DNA: TGTGCCAGCAGCTATACAGGGGATGGCTACACCTTC. Amino acid sequence: CASSYTGDGYTF. J is TRBJ1-2 and V is TRBV7-9; TRBD1 aligns across 7 bases. Per germline, CDR1 SEHNR and CDR2 FQNEAQ (reference sequence). The CDR3 is made up of 12 amino acids. Trimming cost V 4 bases and J 6 bases; bases outside gene matches: 2.

DNA of the CDR3: TGTGCCAGCACTCCCCGCGGGGGTCAGGGCTACGAGCAGTACTTC. It yields the protein CASTPRGGQGYEQYF. V usage is TRBV25-1 and J usage is TRBJ2-7; TRBD2 aligns across 7 bases. The CDR3 is 15 amino acids. Germline V gives CDR1 MGHDK, CDR2 SYGVNS. The V and J ends lost 7 bases and 3 bases, in that order; junction bases with no gene match: 12.

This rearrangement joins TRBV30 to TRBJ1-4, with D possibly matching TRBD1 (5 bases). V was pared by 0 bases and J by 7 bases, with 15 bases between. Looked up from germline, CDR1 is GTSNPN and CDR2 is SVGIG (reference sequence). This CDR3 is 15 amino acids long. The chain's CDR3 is CAWSVGTPRSEKLFF. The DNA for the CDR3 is TGTGCCTGGAGTGTCGGGACTCCCCGAAGTGAAAAACTGTTTTTT.

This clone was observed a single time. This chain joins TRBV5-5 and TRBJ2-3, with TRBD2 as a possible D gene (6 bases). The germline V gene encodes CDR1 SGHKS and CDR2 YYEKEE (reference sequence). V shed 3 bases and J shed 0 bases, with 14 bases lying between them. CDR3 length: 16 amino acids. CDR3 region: CASSWELGLSTDTQYF. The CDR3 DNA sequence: TGTGCCAGCAGCTGGGAGCTGGGACTTAGCACAGATACGCAGTATTTT.

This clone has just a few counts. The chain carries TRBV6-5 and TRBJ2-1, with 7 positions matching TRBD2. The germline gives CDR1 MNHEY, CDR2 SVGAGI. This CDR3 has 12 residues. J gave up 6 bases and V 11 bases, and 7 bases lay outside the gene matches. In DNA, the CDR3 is TGTGCCGCTAGCGGTTCCGGCAATGAGCAGTTCTTC. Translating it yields CAASGSGNEQFF.

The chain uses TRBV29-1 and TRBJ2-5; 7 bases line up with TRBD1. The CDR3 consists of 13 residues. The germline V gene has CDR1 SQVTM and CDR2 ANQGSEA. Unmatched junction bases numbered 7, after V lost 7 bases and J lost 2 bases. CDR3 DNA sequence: TGCAGCGCCACAGTCAGGGGGCAAGAGACCCAGTACTTC. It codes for CSATVRGQETQYF. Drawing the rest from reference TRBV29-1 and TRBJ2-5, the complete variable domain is SAVISQKPSRDICQRGTSLTIQCQVDSQVTMMFWYRQQPGQSLTLIATANQGSEATYESGFVIDKFPISRPNLTFSTLTVSNMSPEDSSIYLCSATVRGQETQYFGPGTRLLVL.